A selection of T cell receptor beta chains follows, all from one sample in a study of blood T cell repertoires in COVID-19. Produced via immunoSEQ multiplex PCR; TCRdb's table is partial and in-frame only. The table lists roughly 200,000 clones, about 85% of them singletons. Sequenced material: peripheral blood. The receptors were sampled from a man in his 60s with active or convalescent COVID-19. Each CDR3 is given with its conserved first and last residue. The D gene is left open where the match is weak. Clone size is stated in some rows and not others, as once, few, many or a class when expanded.

TRBJ1-6	-	TRBV4-2	-	CASSRKQGPSSYNSPLHF	TGTGCCAGCAGCCGAAAACAGGGCCCGAGCTCCTATAATTCACCCCTCCACTTT
TRBJ2-1	-	TRBV6-6	-	CASSYSDTRYGEQFF	TGTGCCAGCAGTTACTCGGACACCCGGTACGGTGAGCAGTTCTTC
TRBJ1-6	-	TRBV6-4	once	CASSEIRRVLIYNSPLHF	TGTGCCAGCAGTGAAATCCGCAGGGTTCTAATCTATAATTCACCCCTCCACTTT
TRBJ1-4	TRBD1	TRBV6-1	-	CASSEIGGQGREKLFF	TGTGCCAGCAGTGAAATCGGGGGACAGGGACGAGAAAAACTGTTTTTT
TRBJ2-7	TRBD2	TRBV5-1	-	CASSLSGGESYEQYF	TGCGCCAGCAGCTTGAGCGGGGGTGAATCCTACGAGCAGTACTTC
TRBJ1-4	-	TRBV15	-	CATTLRVTNEKLFF	TGTGCCACCACACTTCGGGTAACTAATGAAAAACTGTTTTTT
TRBJ2-7	TRBD2	TRBV4-2	-	CASSPRQGVSGGTSYEQYF	TGTGCCAGCAGCCCCCGACAGGGAGTTAGCGGGGGAACCTCCTACGAGCAGTACTTC
TRBJ2-4	TRBD1	TRBV19	-	CASSIPWDRRAKNIQYF	TGTGCCAGTAGTATCCCTTGGGACAGACGAGCCAAAAACATTCAGTACTTC
TRBJ1-5	-	TRBV6-5	-	CASSPNTVLPQPQHF	TGTGCCAGCAGTCCCAATACTGTCCTCCCCCAGCCCCAGCATTTT
TRBJ1-5	-	TRBV6-2/TRBV6-3	-	CASSFDSYQPQHF	TGTGCCAGCAGTTTCGACAGCTATCAGCCCCAGCATTTT
TRBJ2-7	-	TRBV2	-	CASRDLGVGEQYF	TGTGCCAGCAGGGACCTCGGGGTGGGCGAGCAGTACTTC
TRBJ2-3	TRBD1	TRBV19	few	CASSYDRGSWGSTDTQYF	TGTGCCAGTAGTTACGACAGGGGGTCGTGGGGTAGCACAGATACGCAGTATTTT
TRBJ2-5	TRBD2	TRBV19	-	CASSTSGGLETQYF	TGTGCCAGTAGTACTAGCGGGGGGCTGGAGACCCAGTACTTC
TRBJ1-2	TRBD1	TRBV18	-	CASSPLAGGRDGYTF	TGTGCCAGCTCACCCTTGGCAGGGGGCAGGGATGGCTACACCTTC
TRBJ1-3	-	TRBV5-1	-	CASSLDFQGSSGNTIYF	TGCGCCAGCAGCTTGGATTTTCAGGGGTCCTCTGGAAACACCATATATTTT
TRBJ1-3	-	TRBV20-1	-	CSALGGNTIYF	TGCAGTGCACTAGGTGGAAACACCATATATTTT
TRBJ2-1	TRBD1	TRBV11-2	-	CASSLGTGPYNEQFF	TGTGCCAGCAGCTTAGGGACAGGGCCCTACAATGAGCAGTTCTTC
TRBJ1-2	TRBD1	TRBV7-2	-	CASSSTPGQGNYGYTF	TGTGCCAGCAGCTCAACCCCGGGACAGGGCAACTATGGCTACACCTTC
TRBJ2-2	TRBD1	TRBV4-1	-	CASSQGTGVFPGELFF	TGCGCCAGCAGCCAAGGGACAGGGGTTTTCCCCGGGGAGCTGTTTTTT
TRBJ1-6	-	TRBV10-3	few	CAISESGGVTGTNSPLHF	TGTGCCATCAGTGAGTCTGGCGGTGTAACAGGGACTAATTCACCCCTCCACTTT
TRBJ1-4	-	TRBV25-1	-	CASQTSGSEKLFF	TGTGCCAGTCAAACCAGCGGATCGGAAAAACTGTTTTTT
TRBJ1-3	-	TRBV6-4	-	CASSPLGGPHCGNTIYF	TGTGCCAGCAGTCCCTTGGGGGGGCCTCATTGTGGAAACACCATATATTTT
TRBJ2-3	-	TRBV5-6	once	CASSLGASLSTDTQYF	TGTGCCAGCAGCCTTGGAGCTAGCCTTAGCACAGATACGCAGTATTTT
TRBJ1-2	-	TRBV29-1	-	CSVGGRLANYGYTF	TGCAGCGTGGGGGGACGGTTAGCTAACTATGGCTACACCTTC
TRBJ1-4	TRBD1	TRBV6-5	-	CASSSGQGDVVKLFF	TGTGCCAGCAGTTCGGGGCAGGGGGATGTAGTAAAACTGTTTTTT
TRBJ1-2	TRBD1	TRBV7-8	-	CASSLDRGLGDYGYTF	TGTGCCAGCAGCTTGGACAGGGGGCTGGGGGACTATGGCTACACCTTC
TRBJ2-1	-	TRBV6-4	-	CASSVSGVSYNEQFF	TGTGCCAGCAGTGTTTCAGGGGTGTCGTACAATGAGCAGTTCTTC
TRBJ2-7	-	TRBV19	-	CASSISWTGLYEQYF	TGTGCCAGTAGTATCAGTTGGACTGGGCTCTACGAGCAGTACTTC